A selection of T cell receptor beta chains follows, all from one sample in a study of blood T cell repertoires in COVID-19. Profiling relied on immunoSEQ multiplex PCR, and the TCRdb table lists in-frame clones only, not all of them. Here the sample spans fewer than 100,000 clones, 87% being singletons. Sequenced input: peripheral blood. The receptors stem from a woman older than 75 with acute or convalescent COVID-19. CDR3s include the opening cysteine and the closing phenylalanine or tryptophan. Fields, in order: J gene, D gene, V gene, clone size, CDR3 DNA, CDR3 protein. D genes are given only for firm matches. Some rows mark clone size as missing; the rest say once, few, many or name a class of expanded clone.

TRBJ2-2	-	TRBV9	-	TGTGCCAGCAGCGTAGTCCTCTCCGGGGAGCTGTTTTTT	CASSVVLSGELFF
TRBJ2-2	-	TRBV5-1	-	TGCGCCAGCAGCTTGTTAATAGCTGCCACCGGGGAGCTGTTTTTT	CASSLLIAATGELFF
TRBJ1-4	TRBD1	TRBV4-1	-	TGCGCCAGCAGCCGGATACAGGGGTTAAATGAAAAACTGTTTTTT	CASSRIQGLNEKLFF
TRBJ2-7	TRBD1	TRBV5-1	-	TGCGCCAGCAGCTCAGGACAGGGTCCCGAGCAGTACTTC	CASSSGQGPEQYF
TRBJ2-1	TRBD1	TRBV12-3/TRBV12-4	-	TGTGCCAGCACCCAAGGACAGGGGGACAGGGGGTTCTTC	CASTQGQGDRGFF
TRBJ1-4	TRBD1	TRBV30	-	TGTGCCTGGAGTGTACCGTCAGGGACAGGGTGGGAACTGTTTTTT	CAWSVPSGTGWELFF
TRBJ2-1	TRBD1	TRBV15	-	TGTGCCACCAGCACCGCCGGGACAGGGGACAATGAGCAGTTCTTC	CATSTAGTGDNEQFF
TRBJ2-3	TRBD2	TRBV14	-	TGTGCCTCGACTAGCGGGAGCACAGATACGCAGTATTTT	CASTSGSTDTQYF
TRBJ2-5	TRBD1	TRBV28	-	TGTGCCAGCAGTTCCAGGACAGGGGGCTTGTTTGAGACCCAGTACTTC	CASSSRTGGLFETQYF
TRBJ1-1	-	TRBV5-8	few	TGTGCCAGCAGCCAGGACAGCTTTAGGGGTAAAGCTTTCTTT	CASSQDSFRGKAFF
TRBJ1-5	-	TRBV30	-	TGTGCCTGGAGTGTGGCAGGTAGCAATCAGCCCCAGCATTTT	CAWSVAGSNQPQHF
TRBJ2-2	TRBD1	TRBV4-1	few	TGCGCCAGCAGCCAGTCGGGACAGGGTCTCTTGACCGGGGAGCTGTTTTTT	CASSQSGQGLLTGELFF
TRBJ1-2	TRBD1	TRBV18	once	TGTGCCAGCTCACCCCTAGCCCGCCCAGGGGGTTTATCTGGCTACACCTTC	CASSPLARPGGLSGYTF
TRBJ1-5	TRBD1	TRBV6-5	-	TGTGCCAGCAGTAAAATACAGGGGAGCAATCAGCCCCAGCATTTT	CASSKIQGSNQPQHF
TRBJ2-5	-	TRBV7-9	-	TGTGCCAGCAGCTTAGCGCTGTCTAAACAAGAGACCCAGTACTTC	CASSLALSKQETQYF
TRBJ2-7	TRBD2	TRBV30	-	TGTGCCTGGAGTTCACTAGCGCCGACCTCGTACGAGCAGTACTTC	CAWSSLAPTSYEQYF
TRBJ2-5	TRBD1	TRBV6-5	-	TGTGCCAGCACGCGACAGGGGATCTCGGAGACCCAGTACTTC	CASTRQGISETQYF
TRBJ1-1	-	TRBV20-1	-	TGCAGTGCTAGTTTGGGGGGGACTGAAGCTTTCTTT	CSASLGGTEAFF
TRBJ1-2	-	TRBV2	-	TGTGCCAGCCGCACGTTAGAGGATGGCTACACCTTC	CASRTLEDGYTF
TRBJ2-2	-	TRBV10-3	once	TGTGCCATCAGCAACCTTATCAATTTAGCGTTAGGCACCGGGGAGCTGTTTTTT	CAISNLINLALGTGELFF
TRBJ1-6	TRBD1	TRBV5-1	-	TGCGCCAGCAGCCCCCCGACGGGACAGGGGAATTCACCCCTCCACTTT	CASSPPTGQGNSPLHF
TRBJ1-1	-	TRBV19	-	TGTGCCAGTAGTACTCACAGGGTAACTGGAGCTTTCTTT	CASSTHRVTGAFF
TRBJ1-2	TRBD1	TRBV10-3	-	TGTGCCATCAGTTCGACAGGGAACTATGGCTACACCTTC	CAISSTGNYGYTF
TRBJ2-7	TRBD1	TRBV5-4	-	TGTGCCAGCAGCCCGGGACAGGGACCCCCCTACGAGCAGTACTTC	CASSPGQGPPYEQYF
TRBJ2-2	TRBD2	TRBV7-2	-	TGTGCCAGCAGCTTGCCCCCGGGGGGGGCGAGCGGGGAGCTGTTTTTT	CASSLPPGGASGELFF
TRBJ1-1	-	TRBV19	-	TGTGCCAGTAGTACCGAGACAGGACGTACTGAAGCTTTCTTT	CASSTETGRTEAFF
TRBJ1-2	-	TRBV5-1	-	TGCGCCAGCAGCCCGCAGGGGAACTATGGCTACACCTTC	CASSPQGNYGYTF